This TCR beta chain derives from a study of cytomegalovirus exposure and HLA in healthy donors. As for the study in general: Around 85 million unique TCR sequences came from HLA-typed donors in an early release.

This clone was counted a single time. Primers for the PCR totalled 60 Vbeta and 13 Jbeta. The assay was immunoSEQ multiplex PCR, and TCRdb's table has in-frame clones only and misses some. The sample yields around 130,000 clones, 65% to 90% seen once. The sequenced sample was PBMCs. The receptor was derived from a woman between 35 and 50 years old in good health and CMV-seronegative.

DNA for the CDR3: TGTGCCAGCAGCTTAGCTTCTAGCGGAAAAGAGACCCAGTACTTC. It translates to CASSLASSGKETQYF. The chain combines TRBV7-7 with TRBJ2-5; 7 bases line up with TRBD2. The CDR3 is made up of 15 amino acids. V lost 0 bases, J lost 3 bases, and 4 bases stayed unmatched. Germline V gene lookup returns CDR1 SSHAT and CDR2 FNYEAQ (reference sequence).